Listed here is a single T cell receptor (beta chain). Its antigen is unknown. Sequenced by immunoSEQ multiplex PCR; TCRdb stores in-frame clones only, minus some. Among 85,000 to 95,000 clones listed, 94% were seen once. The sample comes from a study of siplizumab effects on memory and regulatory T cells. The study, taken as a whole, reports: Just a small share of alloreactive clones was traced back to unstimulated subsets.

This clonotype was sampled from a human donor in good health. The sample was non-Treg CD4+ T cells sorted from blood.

The CDR3 DNA follows: TGTGCCAGCAGCTTGGGGACTAGCGGAGGAGCAGATACGCAGTATTTT. Protein: CASSLGTSGGADTQYF. J is TRBJ2-3 and V is TRBV5-4; TRBD2 agrees at 10 bases. The CDR3 loop spans 16 amino acids. The V segment lost 0 bases and the J segment 4 bases; nucleotides outside the gene matches: 5. CDR1 and CDR2 from the germline V gene are SGHNT and YYREEE (reference sequence).